Below are 26 T cell receptor beta chains sequenced from a single sample in a study of T cells in Graves' hyperthyroidism and ophthalmopathy. RNA transcripts gave rise to amplified TCR beta CDR3 regions. The TCR CDR3 was amplified in a first-round RT-PCR using the HTBI primer set. TCRdb used MiXCR to reprocess the multiplex PCR reads, holding one entry per CDR3 protein. The data contain fewer than 250,000 distinct CDR3 sequences, over 15% of them singletons. The sample consisted of blood. Receptors originate from a woman between 18 and 30 years old with Graves' ophthalmopathy.

This clonotype was detected only a few times. The chain joins TRBV30 to TRBJ1-5, with 11 bases identical to TRBD1. Losses at the gene ends were 5 bases for V and 6 bases for J; bases not matched to a gene: 3. The germline gives CDR1 GTSNPN, CDR2 SVGIG (reference sequence). The CDR3 has 13 amino acids. The CDR3 sequence: CAWGGTGGQPQHF. CDR3 nucleotide sequence: TGTGCCTGGGGAGGGACAGGGGGTCAGCCCCAGCATTTT. Complete variable domain (other parts from reference TRBV30 and TRBJ1-5): SQTIHQWPATLVQPVGSPLSLECTVEGTSNPNLYWYRQAAGRGLQLLFYSVGIGQISSEVPQNLSASRPQDRQFILSSKKLLLSDSGFYLCAWGGTGGQPQHFGDGTRLSIL.

This clonotype turned up a few times. Germline is not matched at one junction end, which may reflect a read error. V and J are TRBV5-1 and TRBJ2-7, with TRBD1 matching 7 bases. Per the germline V gene, CDR1 is SGHRS and CDR2 is YFSETQ. The CDR3 length is 15 residues. The CDR3 region has the DNA TGCGCCAGCGGCTTGTCTGACAGGGTCACCTACGAGCAGTACTTC. Its protein product is CASGLSDRVTYEQYF.

The table lists this clonotype with a few counts. The chain uses TRBV6-1 and TRBJ2-7; 9 bases fit TRBD1. The V gene's germline CDR1 is MNHNS and CDR2 SASEGT. The J segment lost 9 bases and the V segment lost 1 base, leaving 4 bases of the junction unmatched. The CDR3 runs to 13 residues. CDR3 sequence reads: CASSEGTGATQYF. The CDR3 DNA reads as TGTGCCAGCAGTGAAGGGACAGGGGCGACGCAGTACTTC.

This clonotype came up many times. This sequence joins TRBV6-1 and TRBJ2-1; possible D gene TRBD2, 6 bases. The V end lost 6 bases, the J end lost 4 bases, and 19 bases lay between the germline ends. The CDR3 has 16 residues. Per the germline V gene, CDR1 is MNHNS and CDR2 is SASEGT. The CDR3 sequence is CASSRGPSVNYNEQFF. CDR3 sequence (DNA): TGTGCCAGCAGCCGGGGACCTAGCGTCAATTACAATGAGCAGTTCTTC.

This clonotype came up many times. The rearrangement uses TRBV7-2 and TRBJ2-7, with D perhaps TRBD1 (5 bases). The CDR3 totals 13 residues. Germline V gene data show CDR1 as SGHTA and CDR2 as FQGNSA. Trimming removed 4 bases from V and 0 bases from J, with 7 bases in between. The CDR3 DNA follows: TGTGCCAGCAGCTGGACAAGCTCCTACGAGCAGTACTTC. As protein: CASSWTSSYEQYF.

The V and J genes are TRBV12-3 or TRBV12-4 and TRBJ1-1; unclear D gene. With 3 bases removed from V and 1 base from J, the gap between germline ends came to 6 bases. The CDR3 extends over 13 amino acids. CDR3 nucleotides: TGTGCCAGCAGTTTCTATAAGAACACTGAAGCTTTCTTT. Encoded protein: CASSFYKNTEAFF.

This clonotype was recorded a few times. The chain couples TRBV12-3 or TRBV12-4 to TRBJ2-1, with D tentatively TRBD2 (5 bases). The CDR3 loop spans 13 amino acids. V lost 2 bases and J lost 5, with 7 bases in between. The CDR3 bases are TGTGCCAGCAGTTTATTGGGAGACAATGAGCAGTTCTTC. This translates into CASSLLGDNEQFF.

This rearrangement joins TRBV11-2 to TRBJ2-1; 12 bases align to TRBD2. With V trimmed by 2 bases and J by 2 bases, 10 bases remained unmatched. This CDR3 spans 19 amino acids. Germline CDR1 reads SGHAT; CDR2 reads FQNNGV. The CDR3 spells CASSLSPASGRAPYNEQFF. Here the CDR3 DNA reads TGTGCCAGCAGCTTAAGTCCGGCTAGCGGGAGGGCCCCCTACAATGAGCAGTTCTTC.

Comments on this clonotype: A much bigger clone sits one base away, suggesting this may be a read error. The chain is built from TRBV5-4 and TRBJ2-1, with D possibly TRBD1 on 5 matching bases. CDR1 and CDR2 from the germline V gene are SGHNT and YYREEE (reference sequence). This CDR3 is built from 14 residues. V was trimmed by 3 bases and J by 6 bases, leaving 13 bases between them. The CDR3 loop reads CASSSRARGNEQFF. The CDR3, as DNA: TGTGCCAGCAGCTCCCGGGCAAGGGGCAATGAGCAGTTCTTC.

In this sample, this clonotype turned up many times. CDR3 residues: CASSESAGGTDTQYF. The DNA for the CDR3 is TGTGCCAGCAGTGAGTCAGCGGGAGGTACAGATACGCAGTATTTT. This chain joins TRBV6-1 and TRBJ2-3; 9 bases match TRBD2. This CDR3 spans 15 amino acids. The J segment lost 3 bases and the V segment lost 3 bases, leaving 4 bases of the junction unmatched. Germline CDR1 MNHNS, CDR2 SASEGT.

This chain joins TRBV5-4 and TRBJ1-1; 7 bases match TRBD1. CDR1 is SGHNT, CDR2 YYREEE, per germline (reference sequence). The V and J ends lost 4 bases and 3 bases, in that order; junction bases with no gene match: 6. The CDR3 is made up of 14 amino acids. The CDR3 spells CASSRRQGDTEAFF. The CDR3 region has the DNA TGTGCCAGCAGCAGACGACAGGGAGACACTGAAGCTTTCTTT.

This clonotype was found many times. CDR3 sequence reads: CASKSPGGDTQYF. CDR3 DNA sequence: TGTGCCAGCAAATCACCCGGGGGAGATACGCAGTATTTT. The chain carries TRBV11-3 and TRBJ2-3; weak D call: TRBD2 (6 bases). The length of the CDR3 is 13 residues. CDR1 is SGHNT, CDR2 YENEEA, per germline. Trimming removed 7 bases at V and 5 bases at J, with 13 bases between.

The chain recombines TRBV4-1 with TRBJ2-3, with 13 positions matching TRBD2. Germline V gives CDR1 MGHRA, CDR2 YSYEKL. This CDR3 is 18 amino acids long. Germline trimming cut 1 base from V and 6 bases from J; bases unmatched to any gene: 10. In DNA, the CDR3 is TGCGCCAGCAGCCAAGGGTTGGGACTAGCGGGACGTGTGGATACGCAGTATTTT. This encodes CASSQGLGLAGRVDTQYF.

This chain joins TRBV4-1 and TRBJ1-3; the D gene is possibly TRBD1 (5 bases). The V end lost 5 bases, the J end lost 4 bases, and 12 bases lay between the germline ends. Germline CDR1 and CDR2: MGHRA and YSYEKL. The CDR3 sequence is 14 residues long. The CDR3 bases are TGCGCCAGCAGCATCGGGGCAGGAGGAAACACCATATATTTT. This translates into CASSIGAGGNTIYF.

This clonotype was seen at least ten times. The rearrangement uses TRBV5-1 and TRBJ2-1; 13 positions match TRBD2. CDR1 is SGHRS, CDR2 YFSETQ, per germline. V trimming: 0 bases; J trimming: 8 bases; junction bases outside the gene matches: 5. The CDR3 is 16 residues long. The CDR3 nucleotides read TGCGCCAGCAGCTTGGCACTTACTAGCGGGAGGGATGAGCAGTTCTTC. Residues: CASSLALTSGRDEQFF. Based on the CDR3 plus reference TRBV5-1 and TRBJ2-1, the full variable domain is KAGVTQTPRYLIKTRGQQVTLSCSPISGHRSVSWYQQTPGQGLQFLFEYFSETQRNKGNFPGRFSGRQFSNSRSEMNVSTLELGDSALYLCASSLALTSGRDEQFFGPGTRLTVL.

There are many counts of this clonotype. The chain couples TRBV5-6 to TRBJ2-7; 10 positions agree with TRBD1. The CDR3 runs to 14 residues. CDR1 and CDR2 (germline): SGHDT, YYEEEE. V shed 5 bases and J 2 bases; nucleotides not matched to a gene: 4. The CDR3 spells CASRSGQGAYEQYF. The CDR3 coding sequence is TGTGCCAGCAGGTCCGGACAGGGGGCCTACGAGCAGTACTTC.

Many counts were recorded for this clonotype. J is TRBJ2-1 and V is TRBV6-1; D is unclear. The V end was cut by 2 bases, the J end by 2 bases, with 10 bases between. Germline V gene data show CDR1 as MNHNS and CDR2 as SASEGT. The CDR3 loop spans 15 amino acids. The CDR3 is CASSEIMTAYNEQFF. Here the CDR3 DNA reads TGTGCCAGCAGTGAAATTATGACGGCCTACAATGAGCAGTTCTTC.

J is TRBJ1-5 and V is TRBV19, with D perhaps matching TRBD1 (5 bases). Looked up from germline, CDR1 is LNHDA and CDR2 is SQIVND (reference sequence). The CDR3 consists of 14 residues. Trimming left V 5 bases short and J 9 bases short, with 17 bases between. The DNA of the CDR3 is TGTGCCAGTAGTGCAAATGGGGGTCGGGGGCCCCAGCATTTT. This translates into CASSANGGRGPQHF.

This clonotype was detected ten times or more. The chain is built from TRBV19 and TRBJ1-2; 12 bases line up with TRBD1. The ends lost 6 bases at V and 7 bases at J; junction bases unmatched: 12. Germline V gives CDR1 LNHDA, CDR2 SQIVND (reference sequence). The CDR3 is made up of 16 amino acids. As DNA, the CDR3 is TGTGCCAGTAGCCTGCCGGGACAGGGGGCATCTGGTGGCTACACCTTC. Residues: CASSLPGQGASGGYTF.

This clonotype was seen a handful of times. Compared with germline, one end of the junction differs, possibly owing to a read error. The chain carries TRBV7-2 and TRBJ2-4; 12 bases line up with TRBD2. Germline V gene lookup returns CDR1 SGHTA and CDR2 FQGNSA. CDR3 size: 16 residues. The CDR3 loop reads CANSLDLAGGYKHQYF. CDR3 bases: TGTGCCAACAGCTTAGACCTAGCGGGAGGGTATAAGCATCAGTACTTC. Drawing the rest from reference TRBV7-2 and TRBJ2-4, the complete variable domain is GAGVSQSPSNKVTEKGKDVELRCDPISGHTALYWYRQSLGQGLEFLIYFQGNSAPDKSGLPSDRFSAERTGGSVSTLTIQRTQQEDSAVYLCANSLDLAGGYKHQYFGAGTRLSVL.

This clonotype was picked up many times. The J gene is TRBJ1-1, the V gene TRBV5-6; D gene uncertain. The CDR3 length is 11 residues. V was trimmed by 2 bases and J by 7 bases, leaving 6 bases between them. Germline V gene sequence: CDR1 SGHDT, CDR2 YYEEEE. The CDR3: CASSFASEAFF. CDR3 nucleotides: TGTGCCAGCAGCTTCGCGAGTGAAGCTTTCTTT.

This clonotype was counted at least ten times. The chain has TRBV12-3 or TRBV12-4 and TRBJ1-1; TRBD1 might be the D (5 bases). The length of the CDR3 is 12 residues. Trimming stripped 1 base from V and 7 bases from J, with 7 bases between. CDR3 in DNA: TGTGCCAGCAGTTTAGGGGGGGGTGAAGCTTTCTTT. It codes for CASSLGGGEAFF.

This chain links TRBV11-2 with TRBJ2-1; 14 bases agree with TRBD2. Unmatched junction bases numbered 7, after V lost 4 bases and J lost 8 bases. This CDR3 has 16 amino acids. The germline V gene has CDR1 SGHAT and CDR2 FQNNGV. CDR3 loop: CASSSPRTSGRYEQFF. Here the CDR3 DNA reads TGTGCCAGCAGCTCCCCAAGGACTAGCGGGAGGTATGAGCAGTTCTTC.

The sample holds a few counts of this clonotype. V is TRBV20-1 and J is TRBJ1-5; D might be TRBD1 (5 bases). Germline CDR1 reads DFQATT; CDR2 reads SNEGSKA (reference sequence). V gave up 5 bases and J gave up 5 bases, with 13 bases separating them. The CDR3 contains 13 residues. For the CDR3, the DNA is TGCAGTGCTGCAACAGGCAGGGATCAGCCCCAGCATTTT. This sequence encodes CSAATGRDQPQHF.

This clonotype showed up many times. This chain connects TRBV4-1 to TRBJ2-5; D gene ambiguous. With 1 base removed from V and 2 bases from J, the gap between germline ends came to 8 bases. The CDR3 has 14 residues. Germline CDR1 reads MGHRA; CDR2 reads YSYEKL. The CDR3 DNA follows: TGCGCCAGCAGCCAAGGACCCAGGCAAGAGACCCAGTACTTC. Translated: CASSQGPRQETQYF.

This clonotype was recorded at least ten times. The chain carries TRBV20-1 and TRBJ2-7, with a tentative D call TRBD1 (6 bases). The CDR3 is made up of 12 amino acids. Germline CDR1 DFQATT, CDR2 SNEGSKA (reference sequence). The V end lost 2 bases, the J end lost 7 bases, and 12 bases lay between the germline ends. In nucleotides, the CDR3 is TGCAGTGCTAGAAGGGACACGCGGGAGCAGTACTTC. It yields the protein CSARRDTREQYF.